The TCR beta chain described here comes from a study of control samples from healthy donors and cancer patients. As regards this clone: At one boundary the junction diverges from the germline segment, which might be a read error.

The CDR3 contains 8 residues. CDR1 is SEHNR, CDR2 FQNEAQ, per germline (reference sequence). TCRdb's table, derived via immunoSEQ multiplex PCR, lists solely in-frame clones and lacks some. Of tens of thousands of clones listed, around 94% are singletons. Sequencing was carried out using PBMCs. The receptor's source is a man aged 30-40 years with colorectal cancer. This rearrangement joins TRBV7-9 to TRBJ1-1; 7 nucleotides line up with TRBD1. The CDR3 nucleotides are TGTGCCAGCAGCCCGGACAGGTTT. Protein sequence: CASSPDRF. Full variable domain (outside the CDR3, taken from reference TRBV7-9 and TRBJ1-1): DTGVSQNPRHKITKRGQNVTFRCDPISEHNRLYWYRQTLGQGPEFLTYFQNEAQLEKSRLLSDRFSAERPKGSFSTLEIQRTEQGDSAMYLCASSPDRFGQGTRLTVV.